Listed below are T cell receptor beta chains from one sample, sequenced in a study of PD-L1 blockade in urothelial cancer. The data were produced by immunoSEQ multiplex PCR, yet TCRdb's version contains in-frame clones alone and is incomplete. The table includes 35,000 to 40,000 clones, 80% to 95% detected once. Sequencing was performed on PBMCs, taken around atezolizumab (anti-PD-L1) treatment. Every receptor here comes from a man aged 65-85 years with urothelial cancer. The CDR3 runs from the conserved cysteine through the conserved F or W. The D gene is left open where the match is weak. Not every row has a clone size; where given, it reads once, few, many or a size class.

clone_size j_call d_call v_call cdr3_nt cdr3_aa
NA TRBJ2-3 TRBD1 TRBV29-1 TGCAGCGTTGAAAGGGGGCGGACAGATACGCAGTATTTT CSVERGRTDTQYF
NA TRBJ2-2 NA TRBV19 TGTGCCAGTAGTGTATATCTACGGGCGAACACCGGGGAGCTGTTTTTT CASSVYLRANTGELFF
NA TRBJ1-1 TRBD1 TRBV19 TGTGCCAGTAGTACTCTCGACAGGGGCACTGAAGCTTTCTTT CASSTLDRGTEAFF
NA TRBJ1-5 TRBD1 TRBV5-1 TGCGCCAGCAGCTCGACAGGGGGGGTAGATCAGCCCCAGCATTTT CASSSTGGVDQPQHF
NA TRBJ2-7 TRBD1 TRBV30 TGTGCCGGTGGGGGACAGGCCTTATCCTACGAGCAGTACTTC CAGGGQALSYEQYF
NA TRBJ1-5 TRBD1 TRBV19 TGTGCCAGTAGTACGACAGGGGGCGGTTATCAGCCCCAGCATTTT CASSTTGGGYQPQHF
NA TRBJ1-2 TRBD1 TRBV5-4 TGTGCCAGCAGCCCAGGGACAGGGGTCCATGGCTACACCTTC CASSPGTGVHGYTF
NA TRBJ1-5 NA TRBV2 TGTGCCAGCAGTGAATTGCCAGGGAATAATCAGCCCCAGCATTTT CASSELPGNNQPQHF
NA TRBJ2-4 TRBD2 TRBV5-6 TGTGCCAGCAGCGGGGAGGCGGGAGGTACCAAAAACATTCAGTACTTC CASSGEAGGTKNIQYF
NA TRBJ2-2 NA TRBV9 TGTGCCAGCACCGTAGGAGGGGGCGCGACCACCGGGGAGCTGTTTTTT CASTVGGGATTGELFF
once TRBJ2-7 TRBD2 TRBV7-3 TGTGCCAGCAGCTTAAGCTCGGGGGGAAGGTACGAGCAGTACTTC CASSLSSGGRYEQYF
NA TRBJ2-1 TRBD2 TRBV5-4 TGTGCCAGCAGCTTTACTAGCGGGAGAGGGTCTGAGCAGTTCTTC CASSFTSGRGSEQFF
once TRBJ2-3 TRBD1 TRBV6-5 TGTGCCAGCAGTTACTCCGGACAGGGCACAGATACGCAGTATTTT CASSYSGQGTDTQYF
once TRBJ1-1 TRBD1 TRBV6-4 TGTGCCAGCAGTGGGCGTGTGGGACAGACTTTCTTT CASSGRVGQTFF
NA TRBJ1-1 TRBD1 TRBV5-1 TGCGCCAGCAGCTTGGACAGGGGGAGCACTGAAGCTTTCTTT CASSLDRGSTEAFF
once TRBJ2-5 TRBD1 TRBV7-3 TGTGCCAGCAGCATCTCCGGAGGGACAGGCGTAGAGACCCAGTACTTC CASSISGGTGVETQYF
once TRBJ2-7 TRBD2 TRBV4-1 TGCGCCAGCAGCCAAGAGGTCCGAAGCGGGAGCTCCTACGAGCAGTACTTC CASSQEVRSGSSYEQYF
NA TRBJ2-5 NA TRBV4-1 TGCGCCAGCAGCCAATCGGACTACCAAGAGACCCAGTACTTC CASSQSDYQETQYF
NA TRBJ2-1 TRBD2 TRBV5-1 TGCGCCAGCAGCGCCCTATCCGGGACTAGCGGGATATACAATGAGCAGTTCTTC CASSALSGTSGIYNEQFF
NA TRBJ2-2 NA TRBV9 TGTGCCAGCAGCGTAGGTAGCACGGGGACCGGGGAGCTGTTTTTT CASSVGSTGTGELFF
NA TRBJ2-7 NA TRBV7-8 TGTGCCAGCAGCTTGGAGGGACAGACCTACGAGCAGTACTTC CASSLEGQTYEQYF
NA TRBJ2-1 TRBD2 TRBV15 TGTGCCACCAGCACCCTTAGCGGGAGTACCTACAATGAGCAGTTCTTC CATSTLSGSTYNEQFF
NA TRBJ2-7 NA TRBV5-1 TGCGCCAGCAGCTTGGCGGGAAGCGCAAGCTCCTACGAGCAGTACTTC CASSLAGSASSYEQYF
NA TRBJ2-3 TRBD2 TRBV5-1 TGCGCCAGCAGCTGGACTAGCGGGGACACAGATACGCAGTATTTT CASSWTSGDTDTQYF
NA TRBJ2-2 NA TRBV19 TGTGCCAGTAGATCGGGAGTCGACACCGGGGAGCTGTTTTTT CASRSGVDTGELFF
NA TRBJ2-1 TRBD2 TRBV7-7 TGTGCCAGCAGCCCTACGGGACTAGCGATCAATGAGCAGTTCTTC CASSPTGLAINEQFF
NA TRBJ2-4 TRBD1 TRBV7-9 TGTGCCAGCAGCCTCCATGGACAGGGAGAGGGCAAAAACATTCAGTACTTC CASSLHGQGEGKNIQYF
NA TRBJ1-2 TRBD1 TRBV5-1 TGCGCCAGCAGGCGTGAACCGGGACCAGGGGGGACTAACTATGGCTACACCTTC CASRREPGPGGTNYGYTF
few TRBJ2-5 NA TRBV27 TGTGCCACTAGAAAATCTATAGGGGAAGAGACCCAGTACTTC CATRKSIGEETQYF
NA TRBJ2-2 NA TRBV2 TGTGCCAGCGGGAGGTCGAACACCGGGGAGCTGTTTTTT CASGRSNTGELFF
NA TRBJ1-1 NA TRBV6-5 TGTGCCATTGGGCCTCTGAACACTGAAGCTTTCTTT CAIGPLNTEAFF
NA TRBJ2-6 TRBD2 TRBV5-1 TGCGCCAGCAGCTTGTATTTGTCTAGCGGGAGGGTGAGCTCTGGGGCCAACGTCCTGACTTTC CASSLYLSSGRVSSGANVLTF
NA TRBJ2-3 NA TRBV7-3 TGTGCCAGCAGCCCCGTGGGCAGGGCGATCACAGATACGCAGTATTTT CASSPVGRAITDTQYF
once TRBJ1-4 TRBD1 TRBV6-5 TGTGCCAGCAGCTATACAAAATCAGGGGGTGAAAAACTGTTTTTT CASSYTKSGGEKLFF
NA TRBJ1-3 NA TRBV6-5 TGTGCCAGCAGTTACTCGGAGACTGGAAACACCATATATTTT CASSYSETGNTIYF
NA TRBJ2-2 NA TRBV7-6 NA CASSRSGFGAGELFF
few TRBJ2-3 TRBD2 TRBV11-2 TGTGCCAGCAGCCCCGGGACTAGCAATTTCGCTGATACGCAGTATTTT CASSPGTSNFADTQYF
once TRBJ2-3 TRBD2 TRBV27 TGTGCCAGCAGTCCCGGACTAGCGGGAGGGCCTAAGAAGGGAGATACGCAGTATTTT CASSPGLAGGPKKGDTQYF
once TRBJ2-5 TRBD1 TRBV2 TGTGCCAGCAGTGAAGAGGACAGGGTTCAAGAGACCCAGTACTTC CASSEEDRVQETQYF
NA TRBJ2-3 TRBD1 TRBV5-1 TGCGCCAGCAGCTGGCAAGGGGGCGGCACAGATACGCAGTATTTT CASSWQGGGTDTQYF
few TRBJ1-5 NA TRBV7-9 TGTGCCAGCAGCTTAGGCGGTTATCAGCCCCAGCATTTT CASSLGGYQPQHF
NA TRBJ2-1 NA TRBV5-1 TGCGCCAGCAGCCCAACTAGCTATGAGCAGTTCTTC CASSPTSYEQFF
NA TRBJ2-1 TRBD2 TRBV28 TGTGCCAGCAGTGGACTAGCGAGCTCCTACAATGAGCAGTTCTTC CASSGLASSYNEQFF